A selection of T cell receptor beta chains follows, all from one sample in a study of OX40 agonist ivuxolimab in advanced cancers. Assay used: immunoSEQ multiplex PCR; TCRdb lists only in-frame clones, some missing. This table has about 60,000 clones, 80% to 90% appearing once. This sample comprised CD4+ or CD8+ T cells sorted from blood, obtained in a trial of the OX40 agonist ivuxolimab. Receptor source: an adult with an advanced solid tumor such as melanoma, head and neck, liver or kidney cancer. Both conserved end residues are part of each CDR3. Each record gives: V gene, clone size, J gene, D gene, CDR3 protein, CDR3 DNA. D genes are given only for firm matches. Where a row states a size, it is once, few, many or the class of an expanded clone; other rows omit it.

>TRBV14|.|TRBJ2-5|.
CASSSIRTPRETQYF
TGTGCCAGCAGCAGCATCCGAACCCCTAGGGAGACCCAGTACTTC
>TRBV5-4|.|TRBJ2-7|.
CASSLGLGSSYEQYF
TGTGCCAGCAGCTTGGGGTTGGGGTCCTCCTACGAGCAGTACTTC
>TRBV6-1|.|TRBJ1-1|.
CASRPGLGEAFF
TGTGCCAGCAGGCCGGGCTTAGGGGAAGCTTTCTTT
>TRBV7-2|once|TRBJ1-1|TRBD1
CASSLTGVDRGRTEAFF
TGTGCCAGCAGCCTGACAGGAGTGGACAGGGGGCGGACTGAAGCTTTCTTT
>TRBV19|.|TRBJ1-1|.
CASTASEAFF
TGTGCCAGTACTGCCAGTGAAGCTTTCTTT
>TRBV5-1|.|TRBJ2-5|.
CASISLPGGARETQYF
TGCGCCAGCATATCACTCCCCGGGGGTGCAAGAGAGACCCAGTACTTC
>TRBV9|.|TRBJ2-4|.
CASSVGDLGGWNIQYF
TGTGCCAGCAGCGTAGGAGATCTTGGGGGATGGAACATTCAGTACTTC
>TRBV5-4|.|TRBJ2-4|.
CASSPGARDIQYF
TGTGCCAGCTCCCCGGGAGCTCGAGACATTCAGTACTTC
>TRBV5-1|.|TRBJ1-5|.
CASSDSGGGQPQHF
TGCGCCAGCAGCGACTCGGGGGGCGGTCAGCCCCAGCATTTT
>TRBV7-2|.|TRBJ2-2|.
CASSPRGPNTGELFF
TGTGCCAGCAGCCCCAGGGGACCCAACACCGGGGAGCTGTTTTTT
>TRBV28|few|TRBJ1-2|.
CASRLNLRGGGYTF
TGTGCCAGCAGGCTCAACCTAAGGGGGGGTGGCTACACCTTC
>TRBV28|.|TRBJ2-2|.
CASSLLGSTLVFF
TGTGCCAGCAGTTTATTAGGCAGCACTTTGGTGTTTTTT
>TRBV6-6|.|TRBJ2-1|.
CASSHDSLYNEQFF
TGTGCCAGCAGTCACGACAGCCTCTACAATGAGCAGTTCTTC
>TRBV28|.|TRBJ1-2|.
CASSPGVYGYTF
TGTGCCAGCAGCCCCGGGGTCTATGGCTACACCTTC
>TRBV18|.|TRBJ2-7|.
CASSPLVSVYEQYF
TGTGCCAGCTCACCACTTGTGTCAGTCTACGAGCAGTACTTC
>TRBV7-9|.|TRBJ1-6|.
CASSGLNSPLHF
TGTGCCAGCAGCGGCCTAAATTCACCCCTCCACTTT
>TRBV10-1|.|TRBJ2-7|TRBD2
CASSGTAGGLVGQYF
TGCGCCAGCAGTGGAACAGCGGGGGGGCTAGTCGGGCAGTACTTC
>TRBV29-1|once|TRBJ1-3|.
CSVVKALSGNTIYF
TGCAGCGTTGTAAAGGCCCTCTCTGGAAACACCATATATTTT
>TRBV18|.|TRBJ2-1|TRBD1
CASSPKGTESNEQFF
TGTGCCAGCTCACCTAAAGGGACAGAGAGCAATGAGCAGTTCTTC
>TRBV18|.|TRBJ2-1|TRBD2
CASSSELTSVLYNEQFF
TGTGCCAGCTCATCAGAACTAACTAGCGTACTGTACAATGAGCAGTTCTTC